Each of the 13 T cell receptor beta chains below was sequenced from the same sample in a study of tissue T cells after allogeneic stem cell transplantation. Regarding time point: mouse harvest day 14 after allogeneic transplant. Mouse grafts combined 10^7 T-cell-depleted bone marrow cells with 10^6 splenic CD5+ T cells. The assay was immunoSEQ multiplex PCR, and TCRdb's table has in-frame clones only and misses some. The sample includes about 7,700 clones, 35% to 40% seen only once; the top ten take more than 6%. The sample consisted of skin. The receptors derive from a female BALB/c mouse given C57BL/6 T cells with graft-versus-host disease after an allogeneic hematopoietic cell transplant.

There are a few counts of this clone. The genes and germline here are from mouse. The sequence runs out 1 residue before the end of the CDR3; the remainder is reconstructed from the germline J gene. This chain uses TRBV19 with TRBJ2-5; D is unresolved. CDR3 length: 13 amino acids. Germline assignment: CDR1 FNHDT and CDR2 SITEND (reference sequence). V was clipped by 1 base and J by 2 bases, with 5 bases between them. The sequenced part of the CDR3 DNA is TGTGCCAGCAGTATAATTCCCCAAGACACCCAGTAC. Protein product: CASSIIPQDTQY. The whole CDR3 is CASSIIPQDTQYF.

In regard to this clone: Gene names denote mouse genes. The observed sequence ends 1 residue before the CDR3 terminus, with the missing tail filled in from the germline J gene. The chain couples TRBV26 to TRBJ1-5; a possible D gene is TRBD1 (6 bases). This CDR3 comprises 14 residues. The germline V gene encodes CDR1 KGHPV and CDR2 FQNQEV (reference sequence). V was shortened by 7 bases and J by 1 base, with 11 bases between the two germline ends. This CDR3 is CASTPGTNNQAPLF. The DNA read from the CDR3 is TGTGCCAGCACCCCCGGGACAAACAACCAGGCTCCGCTT. Complete variable domain (other parts from reference TRBV26 and TRBJ1-5): NSKVIQTPRYLVKGQGQKAKMRCIPEKGHPVVFWYQQNKNNEFKFLINFQNQEVLQQIDMTEKRFSAECPSNSPCSLEIQSSEAGDSALYLCASTPGTNNQAPLFGEGTRLSVL.

As to this clone: The gene names given are mouse names. The CDR3 protein is CASSLSTYEQYF. The covered CDR3 bases are TGTGCCAGCAGTCTGTCGACGTATGAACAGTAC. V gene TRBV24 combines with J gene TRBJ2-7; no clear D gene. With the read ending 1 residue before the CDR3 end, the germline J gene is used to fill in that end. Trimming left V 1 base short and J 4 bases short, with 5 bases between. The CDR3 covers 12 residues. Looked up from germline, CDR1 is KGHTA and CDR2 is FRNEEI.

With respect to this clone: Genes and germline come from the mouse. From the germline J gene comes the end of the CDR3, since the read stops 1 residue before it. The chain is built from TRBV26 and TRBJ2-7, with 7 positions matching TRBD1. CDR1 and CDR2 from the germline V gene are KGHPV and FQNQEV (reference sequence). The CDR3 length is 16 residues. The V and J ends lost 5 bases and 0 bases, in that order; junction bases with no gene match: 10. CDR3 DNA, as far as it was read: TGTGCCAGCAGTGCCCGGCCGGGACAGAGCTCCTATGAACAGTAC. This gives the protein CASSARPGQSSYEQY. The full CDR3 is CASSARPGQSSYEQYF.

Details on this clone: Any gene name here is a mouse gene name. CDR3 sequence reads: CSSSQEINTGQLYF. CDR3 DNA (partial): TGCTCCAGCAGTCAAGAGATAAACACCGGGCAGCTCTAC. The chain combines TRBV23 with TRBJ2-2. The read is 1 residue too short to cover the CDR3 end, so that end is filled in from the germline J gene. This CDR3 comprises 14 residues. Germline CDR1 KGHTA, CDR2 FQNQQP.

This clone was observed a few times. Germline and genes here are mouse. The read ends 1 residue before the CDR3 terminus; that terminus is restored from the germline J gene. The V and J genes are TRBV26 and TRBJ1-1, with TRBD1 matching 8 bases. The V and J ends lost 5 bases and 3 bases, in that order; junction bases with no gene match: 2. The CDR3 has 13 residues. Per the germline V gene, CDR1 is KGHPV and CDR2 is FQNQEV (reference sequence). The sequenced CDR3 bases are TGTGCCAGCAGTTACAGGGGGGACACAGAAGTCTTC. Its protein is CASSYRGDTEVF. The CDR3 in full is CASSYRGDTEVFF.

With regard to this clone: Genes and germline are mouse. Read coverage stops 1 residue before the CDR3 terminus; the germline J gene supplies the remainder. The V call is TRBV13-3, the J call TRBJ2-3, with D perhaps assigned TRBD1 or TRBD2 (5 bases each). CDR3 size: 15 residues. Trimming took 3 bases from V and 0 from J, leaving 11 bases between them. Germline V gene sequence: CDR1 NNHDY, CDR2 SYVADS. The part of the CDR3 DNA that was read is TGTGCCAGCAGTGCCCGGGACGATAGTGCAGAAACGCTGTAT. Translation gives CASSARDDSAETLY. The whole CDR3 region reads CASSARDDSAETLYF.

This clone is medium-sized in the sample. These gene names are mouse names. The read finishes 1 residue shy of the CDR3 end, and the germline J gene is used to complete it. J is TRBJ2-7 and V is TRBV5; D remains ambiguous. Trimming took off 0 bases at V and 3 bases at J, with 6 bases between the two ends. The CDR3 covers 13 residues. Germline V gene data show CDR1 as LGHNA and CDR2 as YNLKQL (reference sequence). The CDR3 sequence is CASSQDSYYEQYF. Partial CDR3 DNA: TGTGCCAGCAGCCAAGATTCCTACTATGAACAGTAC.

Note on this clone: Mouse gene names and germline throughout. Read coverage stops 1 residue before the CDR3 terminus; the germline J gene supplies the remainder. The chain combines TRBV13-2 with TRBJ2-5; 10 bases fit TRBD2. CDR1 NNHNN and CDR2 SYGAGS come from the germline V gene (reference sequence). This CDR3 has 15 amino acids. V shed 2 bases, J shed 7 bases, and the junction held 7 bases outside the gene matches. CDR3 DNA, as far as it was read: TGTGCCAGCGGTGAGCCTGGGGGGGCGCTTAACACCCAGTAC. Encoded protein: CASGEPGGALNTQY. The complete CDR3 sequence is CASGEPGGALNTQYF.

The sample holds a few counts of this clone. All gene names here are mouse names. Read coverage stops 1 residue before the CDR3 terminus; the germline J gene supplies the remainder. The chain links TRBV5 to TRBJ2-2; TRBD1 aligns across 10 bases. Germline-derived CDR1 and CDR2 are LGHNA and YNLKQL (reference sequence). The CDR3 loop spans 15 amino acids. V lost 4 bases and J lost 3; bases outside the gene matches: 2. The CDR3 here is CASSLTGGDTGQLYF. The CDR3 bases that were read are TGTGCCAGCAGCCTGACAGGGGGCGACACCGGGCAGCTCTAC.

Concerning this clone itself: The genes are named according to mouse. The read terminates 1 residue before the CDR3 end, so the remaining end is supplied by the germline J gene. The chain has TRBV26 and TRBJ2-5, with D maybe TRBD1 (5 bases). CDR3 size: 14 residues. Trimming removed 2 bases from V and 2 bases from J, with 8 bases in between. Looked up from germline, CDR1 is KGHPV and CDR2 is FQNQEV (reference sequence). Incomplete CDR3 DNA: TGTGCCAGCAGTCTGGAGGGGATCCAAGACACCCAGTAC. Its protein is CASSLEGIQDTQY. The CDR3 in full is CASSLEGIQDTQYF.

Concerning this clone: Gene names denote mouse genes. The observed sequence ends 1 residue before the CDR3 terminus, with the missing tail filled in from the germline J gene. The same CDR3 can be traced to other DNA sequences in this sample. This sequence joins TRBV26 and TRBJ1-1, with D maybe TRBD1 (6 bases). There are 14 residues in the CDR3. Trimming stripped 2 bases from V and 1 base from J, with 8 bases between. Germline CDR1 and CDR2: KGHPV and FQNQEV (reference sequence). The chain's CDR3 is CASSLETGNTEVFF. Partial CDR3 DNA: TGTGCCAGCAGTCTGGAGACAGGGAACACAGAAGTCTTC.

Remarks on this clone: All gene names here are mouse names. The read ends 1 residue before the CDR3 terminus; that terminus is restored from the germline J gene. The chain recombines TRBV23 with TRBJ1-1; the table's D call of TRBD1 was not tested on the DNA. The CDR3 runs 15 residues. In germline, CDR1 is KGHTA, CDR2 FQNQQP. The CDR3 is CSSSPSGTGNTEVFF. The sequenced part of the CDR3 DNA is TGCTCCAGCAGTCCCTCCGGGACAGGGAACACAGAAGTCTTC.